This T cell receptor beta chain came from a study of blood T cell repertoires in COVID-19. Study-level information: Researchers got acute and convalescent COVID-19 samples from the United States, Italy and Spain.

Concerning this clone: At one end the junction does not follow the germline gene, possibly because of a read error.

Here immunoSEQ multiplex PCR was the method, and the copy in TCRdb shows in-frame clones only, minus some. This table holds some 220,000 clones, over 75% found once. This CDR3 spans 17 amino acids. Germline CDR1 reads SSHAT; CDR2 reads FNYEAQ (reference sequence). Sequenced input: peripheral blood. This clonotype was obtained from a woman between 65 and 79 years old with COVID-19, enrolled during active disease. The genes are TRBV7-7 and TRBJ2-5; possibly TRBD2 for D (6 bases). The CDR3: CASSYLGGGMGQETQYF. Written as DNA, the CDR3 is TGTGCTAGCAGCTACCTTGGCGGCGGGATGGGGCAAGAGACCCAGTACTTC.